A single sample gave rise to the 5 T cell receptor beta chains below, sequenced in a study of T cells in localized non-small cell lung cancer. The repertoire was sequenced with immunoSEQ multiplex PCR; TCRdb's copy has only in-frame clones and lacks some. The table records tens of thousands of clones, just under 85% of them present only once. The source material was peripheral blood, sampled before any cancer treatment. These receptors were collected from an older female donor with stage I lung adenocarcinoma.

This chain uses TRBV5-1 with TRBJ1-3; unclear D gene. V lost 0 bases, J lost 4 bases, and 14 bases lay in between. CDR1 SGHRS and CDR2 YFSETQ come from the germline V gene. This CDR3 is built from 16 residues. CDR3 sequence: CASSLATAVAGNTIYF. In DNA form, the CDR3 reads TGCGCCAGCAGCTTGGCTACAGCCGTGGCCGGAAACACCATATATTTT. The variable domain in full, with the rest retrieved from reference TRBV5-1 and TRBJ1-3, is KAGVTQTPRYLIKTRGQQVTLSCSPISGHRSVSWYQQTPGQGLQFLFEYFSETQRNKGNFPGRFSGRQFSNSRSEMNVSTLELGDSALYLCASSLATAVAGNTIYFGEGSWLTVV.

The J gene is TRBJ2-7, the V gene TRBV10-1, with D tentatively TRBD1 (6 bases). Per germline, CDR1 WNHNN and CDR2 SYGVQD (reference sequence). The CDR3 extends over 15 amino acids. Deletions cut 6 bases from V and 1 base from J, with 16 bases between. The CDR3 region has the DNA TGCGCCAGCAGCCCTAATTGGGGGCCTTCCTACGAGCAGTACTTC. Translating it yields CASSPNWGPSYEQYF.

The rearrangement uses TRBV6-6 and TRBJ2-7; D is unclear. Germline loops: CDR1 MNHNY, CDR2 SVGAGI (reference sequence). Trimming left V 6 bases short and J 4 bases short, with 7 bases between. This CDR3 spans 11 amino acids. CDR3 nucleotide sequence: TGTGCCAGCAGCGCAGGTTACGAGCAGTACTTC. Protein product: CASSAGYEQYF.

CDR3 nucleotides: TGTGCCAGCAGCCGCGGACTAGCGGGAGTCACAGATACGCAGTATTTT. Translating gives CASSRGLAGVTDTQYF. J is TRBJ2-3 and V is TRBV9; 13 bases map to TRBD2. The germline V gene has CDR1 SGDLS and CDR2 YYNGEE. This CDR3 is built from 16 residues. J lost 2 bases, V lost 4 bases, and 4 bases had no gene match.

The chain couples TRBV13 to TRBJ2-5; 7 bases agree with TRBD2. The CDR3 sequence is 13 residues long. V lost 8 bases, J lost 4 bases, and 7 bases stayed unmatched. CDR1 is PRHDT, CDR2 FYEKMQ, per germline (reference sequence). CDR3 coding DNA: TGTGCCAGCCTACAGCGGGAAGCAGAGACCCAGTACTTC. Its translation: CASLQREAETQYF.